This TCR beta chain was sequenced during a study of T cell repertoires in cytomegalovirus infection (dated by TCRdb to the late 2010s). With regard to the full study: Donor HLA type was relevant to the analysis, as public TCR beta signatures indicated carriage of CMV infection together with the matching HLA type.

With respect to this clonotype: The antigen it recognizes is unknown. Base qualities are not recorded, but no much larger clone differs from it by a single base.

The CDR3 runs 13 residues from the cysteine to the phenylalanine. Kept here is only the CDR3 DNA, which spans 39 bases and is read in frame from base 1. Trimming costs V 5 bases and J 2 bases, and their ends lie 11 bases apart. Taken from the germline V gene, the CDR1 and CDR2 loops are SQVTM and ANQGSEA. Overall study results and their limits: The ex vivo response was dominated by HLA-C-restricted CMV-specific TCR beta clonotypes, which also provided the single most frequent clonotype in two of eight donors. In both this cohort and an independent approximately 370-donor cohort, the cumulative frequency of public TCR beta family members distinguished carriers of CMV infection plus the relevant HLA type.

The reads were generated on an Illumina HiSeq 1500. The raw public reads went through TCRdb reprocessing: fastp at Q25, MiXCR clone calling, in-frame beta chains kept. Duplicate CDR3 protein sequences are folded into a single record with the most common DNA and genes. Within this sample are fewer than 550,000 distinct CDR3 sequences, with approximately 10% of them counted one time only. Of the sample, 9.5% to 13% is held by the ten largest clones. The source material was PBMCs. This TCR derives from a human donor in good health (CMV status not recorded). Some clones in this sample may be carry-over from other donors' samples. The sequence is built from TRBV29-1 and TRBJ2-3, and possibly TRBD2, on 5 matching bases. Read as DNA, the sequence is TGCAGCGTTCTCGCGGACTTCACAGATACGCAGTATTTT. Translated, it gives CSVLADFTDTQYF.